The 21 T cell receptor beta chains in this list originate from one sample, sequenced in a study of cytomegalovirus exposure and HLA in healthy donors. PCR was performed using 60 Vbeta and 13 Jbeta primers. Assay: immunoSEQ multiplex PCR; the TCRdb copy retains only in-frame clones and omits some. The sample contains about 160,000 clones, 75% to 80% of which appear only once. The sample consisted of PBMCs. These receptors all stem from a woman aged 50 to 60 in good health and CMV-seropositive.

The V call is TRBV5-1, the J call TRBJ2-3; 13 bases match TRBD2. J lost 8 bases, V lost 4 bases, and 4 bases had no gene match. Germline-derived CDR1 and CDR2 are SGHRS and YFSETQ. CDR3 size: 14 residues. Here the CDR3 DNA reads TGCGCCAGCAGCCTCCGGACTAGCGGGGGTACGCAGTATTTT. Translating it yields CASSLRTSGGTQYF.

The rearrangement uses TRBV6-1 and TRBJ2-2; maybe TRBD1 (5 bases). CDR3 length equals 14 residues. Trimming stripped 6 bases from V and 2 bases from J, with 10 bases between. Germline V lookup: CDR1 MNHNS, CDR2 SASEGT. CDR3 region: CASSLGLNTGELFF. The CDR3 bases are TGTGCCAGCAGCCTGGGGCTTAACACCGGGGAGCTGTTTTTT.

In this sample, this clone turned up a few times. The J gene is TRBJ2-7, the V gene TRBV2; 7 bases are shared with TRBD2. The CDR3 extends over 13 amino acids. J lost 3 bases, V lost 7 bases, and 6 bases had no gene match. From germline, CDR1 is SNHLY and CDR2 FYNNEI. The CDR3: CASMGGSVYEQYF. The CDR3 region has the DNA TGTGCCAGCATGGGCGGGAGTGTCTACGAGCAGTACTTC.

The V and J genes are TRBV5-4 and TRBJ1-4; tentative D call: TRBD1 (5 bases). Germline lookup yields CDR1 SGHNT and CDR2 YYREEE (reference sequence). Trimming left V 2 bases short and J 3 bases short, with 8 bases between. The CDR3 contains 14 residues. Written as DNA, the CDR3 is TGTGCCAGCAGCTTCCAGGGCTCTAATGAAAAACTGTTTTTT. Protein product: CASSFQGSNEKLFF.

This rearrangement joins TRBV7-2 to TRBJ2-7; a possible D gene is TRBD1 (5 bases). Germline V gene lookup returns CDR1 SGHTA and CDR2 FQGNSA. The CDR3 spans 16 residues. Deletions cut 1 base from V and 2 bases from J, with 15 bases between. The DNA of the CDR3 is TGTGCCAGCAGCTTAGGAAGTACAGGAGCCGCCTACGAGCAGTACTTC. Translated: CASSLGSTGAAYEQYF.

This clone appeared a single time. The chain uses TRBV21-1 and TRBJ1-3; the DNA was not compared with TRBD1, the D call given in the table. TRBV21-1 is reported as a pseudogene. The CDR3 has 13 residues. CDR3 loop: CATRGQAGNTIYF. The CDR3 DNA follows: TGTGCCACAAGAGGACAGGCTGGAAACACCATATATTTT.

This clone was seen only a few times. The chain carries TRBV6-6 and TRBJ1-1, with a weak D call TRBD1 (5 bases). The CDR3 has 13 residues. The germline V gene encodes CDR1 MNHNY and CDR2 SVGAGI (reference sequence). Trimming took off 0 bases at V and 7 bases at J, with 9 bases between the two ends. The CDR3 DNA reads TGTGCCAGCAGTTACTCACGGGGGAGTGAAGCTTTCTTT. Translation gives CASSYSRGSEAFF.

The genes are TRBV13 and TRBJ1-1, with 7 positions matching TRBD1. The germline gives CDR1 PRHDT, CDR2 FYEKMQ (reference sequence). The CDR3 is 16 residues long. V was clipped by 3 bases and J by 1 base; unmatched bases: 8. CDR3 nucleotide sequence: TGTGCCAGCAGCTTCGGCCACGGGACAGCGAACACTGAAGCTTTCTTT. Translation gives CASSFGHGTANTEAFF.

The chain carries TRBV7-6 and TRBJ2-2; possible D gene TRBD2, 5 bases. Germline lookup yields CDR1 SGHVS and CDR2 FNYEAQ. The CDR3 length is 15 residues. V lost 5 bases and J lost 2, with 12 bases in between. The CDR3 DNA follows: TGTGCCAGCAGCCCTCGGGGAAGAAACACCGGGGAGCTGTTTTTT. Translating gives CASSPRGRNTGELFF.

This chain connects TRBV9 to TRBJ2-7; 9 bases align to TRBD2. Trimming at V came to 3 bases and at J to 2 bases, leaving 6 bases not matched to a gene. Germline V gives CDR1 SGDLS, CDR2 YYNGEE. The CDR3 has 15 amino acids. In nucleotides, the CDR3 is TGTGCCAGCAGCGCAACTAGCGGGTCGACCTACGAGCAGTACTTC. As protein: CASSATSGSTYEQYF.

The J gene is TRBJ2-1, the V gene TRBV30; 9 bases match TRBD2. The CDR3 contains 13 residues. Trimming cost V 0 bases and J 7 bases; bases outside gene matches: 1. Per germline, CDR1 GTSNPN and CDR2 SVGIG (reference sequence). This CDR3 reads CAWSVLAGNEQFF. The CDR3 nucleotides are TGTGCCTGGAGTGTACTAGCGGGTAATGAGCAGTTCTTC. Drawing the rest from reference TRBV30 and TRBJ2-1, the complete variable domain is SQTIHQWPATLVQPVGSPLSLECTVEGTSNPNLYWYRQAAGRGLQLLFYSVGIGQISSEVPQNLSASRPQDRQFILSSKKLLLSDSGFYLCAWSVLAGNEQFFGPGTRLTVL.

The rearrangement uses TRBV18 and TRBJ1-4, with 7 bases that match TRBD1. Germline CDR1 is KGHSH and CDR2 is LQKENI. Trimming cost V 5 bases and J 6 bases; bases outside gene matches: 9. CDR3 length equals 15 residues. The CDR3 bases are TGTGCCAGCTCAACTTACAGGGGTAACGATGAAAAACTGTTTTTT. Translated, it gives CASSTYRGNDEKLFF. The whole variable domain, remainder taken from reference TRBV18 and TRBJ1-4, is NAGVMQNPRHLVRRRGQEARLRCSPMKGHSHVYWYRQLPEEGLKFMVYLQKENIIDESGMPKERFSAEFPKEGPSILRIQQVVRGDSAAYFCASSTYRGNDEKLFFGSGTQLSVL.

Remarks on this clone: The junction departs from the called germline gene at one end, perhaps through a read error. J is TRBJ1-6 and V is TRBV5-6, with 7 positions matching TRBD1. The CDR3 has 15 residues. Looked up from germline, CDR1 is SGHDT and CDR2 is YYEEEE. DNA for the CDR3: TGTACCAGCACCTTGGACAGGCTACATAATTCACCCCTCCACTTT. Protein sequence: CTSTLDRLHNSPLHF.

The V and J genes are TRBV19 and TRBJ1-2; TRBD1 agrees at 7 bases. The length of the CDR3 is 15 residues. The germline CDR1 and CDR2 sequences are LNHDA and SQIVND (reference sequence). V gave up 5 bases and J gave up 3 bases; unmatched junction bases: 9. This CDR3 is CASSRRDSADYGYTF. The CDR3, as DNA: TGTGCCAGTAGTCGGAGGGACAGTGCCGACTATGGCTACACCTTC.

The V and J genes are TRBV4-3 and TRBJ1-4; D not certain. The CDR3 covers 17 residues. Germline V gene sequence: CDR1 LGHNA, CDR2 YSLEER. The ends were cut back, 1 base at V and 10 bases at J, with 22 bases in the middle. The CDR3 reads CASSQGPSRQGLGKLFF. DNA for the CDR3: TGCGCCAGCAGCCAAGGCCCTTCGAGACAAGGTCTGGGAAAACTGTTTTTT.

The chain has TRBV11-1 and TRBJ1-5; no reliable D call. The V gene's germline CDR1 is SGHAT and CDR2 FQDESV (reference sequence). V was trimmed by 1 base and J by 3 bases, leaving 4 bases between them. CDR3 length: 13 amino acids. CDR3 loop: CASSLGPNQPQHF. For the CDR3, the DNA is TGTGCCAGCAGCTTAGGGCCCAATCAGCCCCAGCATTTT. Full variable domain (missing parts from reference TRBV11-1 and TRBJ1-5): EAEVAQSPRYKITEKSQAVAFWCDPISGHATLYWYRQILGQGPELLVQFQDESVVDDSQLPKDRFSAERLKGVDSTLKIQPAELGDSAMYLCASSLGPNQPQHFGDGTRLSIL.

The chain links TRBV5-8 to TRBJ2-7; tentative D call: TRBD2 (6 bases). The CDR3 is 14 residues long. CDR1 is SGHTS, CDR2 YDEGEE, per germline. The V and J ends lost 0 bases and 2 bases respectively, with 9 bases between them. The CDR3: CASSLATGAYEQYF. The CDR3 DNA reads TGTGCCAGCAGCTTGGCAACGGGGGCCTACGAGCAGTACTTC.

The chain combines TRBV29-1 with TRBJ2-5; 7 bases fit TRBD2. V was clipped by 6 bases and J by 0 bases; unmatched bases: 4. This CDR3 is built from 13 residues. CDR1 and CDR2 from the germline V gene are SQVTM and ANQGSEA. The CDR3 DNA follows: TGCAGCGTGTCTACTAGCGACCAAGAGACCCAGTACTTC. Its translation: CSVSTSDQETQYF. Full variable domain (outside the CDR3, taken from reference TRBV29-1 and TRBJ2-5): SAVISQKPSRDICQRGTSLTIQCQVDSQVTMMFWYRQQPGQSLTLIATANQGSEATYESGFVIDKFPISRPNLTFSTLTVSNMSPEDSSIYLCSVSTSDQETQYFGPGTRLLVL.

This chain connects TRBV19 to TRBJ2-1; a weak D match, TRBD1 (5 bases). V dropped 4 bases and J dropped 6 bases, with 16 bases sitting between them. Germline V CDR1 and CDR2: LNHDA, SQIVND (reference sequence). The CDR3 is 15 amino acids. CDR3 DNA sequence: TGTGCCAGTAGTAGATCACACACAGGTTTCAATGAGCAGTTCTTC. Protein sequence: CASSRSHTGFNEQFF.

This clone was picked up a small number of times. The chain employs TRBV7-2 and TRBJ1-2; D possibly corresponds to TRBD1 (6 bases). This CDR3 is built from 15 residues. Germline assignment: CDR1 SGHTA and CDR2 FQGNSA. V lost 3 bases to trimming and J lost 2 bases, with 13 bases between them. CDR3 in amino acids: CASSFGGARNYGYTF. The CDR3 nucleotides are TGTGCCAGCAGCTTTGGGGGGGCGAGAAACTATGGCTACACCTTC.

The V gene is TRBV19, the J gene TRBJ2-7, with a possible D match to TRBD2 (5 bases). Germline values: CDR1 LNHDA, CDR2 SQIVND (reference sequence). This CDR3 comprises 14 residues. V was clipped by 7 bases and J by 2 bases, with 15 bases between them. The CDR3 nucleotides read TGTGCCAGTAAGCCGGGGTCACGGGCCTACGAGCAGTACTTC. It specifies CASKPGSRAYEQYF. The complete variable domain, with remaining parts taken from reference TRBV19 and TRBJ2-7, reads DGGITQSPKYLFRKEGQNVTLSCEQNLNHDAMYWYRQDPGQGLRLIYYSQIVNDFQKGDIAEGYSVSREKKESFPLTVTSAQKNPTAFYLCASKPGSRAYEQYFGPGTRLTVT.